This T cell receptor (beta chain) emerged from a study of blood T cell repertoires in COVID-19. This table comes from immunoSEQ multiplex PCR, and its TCRdb copy is limited to in-frame clones, with some not included. The sample lists 450,000 or so clones, around nine tenths seen once, with 1.5% to 1.7% in the top ten. V was pared by 2 bases and J by 5 bases, with 7 bases between. The CDR3 consists of 13 residues. Germline V gives CDR1 LNHNV, CDR2 YYDKDF (reference sequence). What was sequenced was peripheral blood. The receptor comes from a woman between 35 and 50 years old with COVID-19, enrolled during active disease. This rearrangement joins TRBV15 to TRBJ1-5; D uncertain. The DNA of the CDR3 is TGTGCCACCAGCAGATCACAATATCAGCCCCAGCATTTT. Protein product: CATSRSQYQPQHF. Using reference TRBV15 and TRBJ1-5 for the parts outside the CDR3, the full variable domain is DAMVIQNPRYQVTQFGKPVTLSCSQTLNHNVMYWYQQKSSQAPKLLFHYYDKDFNNEADTPDNFQSRRPNTSFCFLDIRSPGLGDTAMYLCATSRSQYQPQHFGDGTRLSIL.